A selection of T cell receptor beta chains follows, all from one sample in a study of blood T cell repertoires in COVID-19. Method: immunoSEQ multiplex PCR; TCRdb's copy keeps in-frame clones and lacks some. The sample contains around 180,000 clones, 85% to 90% of which appear only once. Sequencing used peripheral blood. These receptors came from a woman in her twenties or thirties with active or convalescent COVID-19. The CDR3 runs from the conserved cysteine through the conserved F or W. Fields, in order: clone size, J gene, V gene, D gene, CDR3 protein, CDR3 DNA. D genes are given only for firm matches. Clone sizes are given selectively: once, few, many, or a class where the clone is expanded.

abundance: .
j_gene: TRBJ1-5
v_gene: TRBV6-5
d_gene: .
CDR3aa: CASSPGGGRQPQHF
CDR3nt: TGTGCCAGCAGCCCCGGCGGCGGCAGACAGCCCCAGCATTTT

abundance: .
j_gene: TRBJ1-1
v_gene: TRBV27
d_gene: .
CDR3aa: CASRSQGSTEAFF
CDR3nt: TGTGCCAGCCGATCCCAGGGATCCACTGAAGCTTTCTTT

abundance: .
j_gene: TRBJ2-3
v_gene: TRBV12-3/TRBV12-4
d_gene: .
CDR3aa: CASSPLADTQYF
CDR3nt: TGTGCCAGCAGTCCCCTAGCAGATACGCAGTATTTT

abundance: .
j_gene: TRBJ2-5
v_gene: TRBV3-1/TRBV3-2
d_gene: .
CDR3aa: CASSQDSSSPTQETQYF
CDR3nt: TGTGCCAGCAGCCAAGATTCTAGCAGCCCCACCCAAGAGACCCAGTACTTC

abundance: .
j_gene: TRBJ1-1
v_gene: TRBV12-3/TRBV12-4
d_gene: TRBD1
CDR3aa: CASSRQGALGAFF
CDR3nt: TGTGCCAGCAGCCGACAGGGGGCTTTGGGTGCTTTCTTT

abundance: .
j_gene: TRBJ1-2
v_gene: TRBV28
d_gene: TRBD1
CDR3aa: CVALGPAVDRGPRGYTF
CDR3nt: TGTGTCGCGTTAGGCCCGGCCGTAGACAGGGGGCCGAGAGGCTACACCTTC

abundance: .
j_gene: TRBJ1-5
v_gene: TRBV7-9
d_gene: TRBD1
CDR3aa: CASSLDRVGQPQHF
CDR3nt: TGTGCCAGCAGCTTGGACAGGGTAGGGCAGCCCCAGCATTTT

abundance: .
j_gene: TRBJ1-4
v_gene: TRBV18
d_gene: .
CDR3aa: CASSPGYQGKEKLFF
CDR3nt: TGTGCCAGCTCACCTGGGTATCAGGGAAAGGAAAAACTGTTTTTT

abundance: .
j_gene: TRBJ1-4
v_gene: TRBV4-1
d_gene: TRBD1
CDR3aa: CASSQRQGAGYNEKLFF
CDR3nt: TGCGCCAGCAGCCAAAGACAGGGCGCCGGATATAATGAAAAACTGTTTTTT

abundance: .
j_gene: TRBJ2-2
v_gene: TRBV6-5
d_gene: .
CDR3aa: CASIPNGANTGELFF
CDR3nt: TGTGCCAGCATCCCAAACGGAGCGAACACCGGGGAGCTGTTTTTT

abundance: .
j_gene: TRBJ2-7
v_gene: TRBV15
d_gene: .
CDR3aa: CATSRGLALRGEQYF
CDR3nt: TGTGCCACCAGCAGAGGACTAGCCTTGAGGGGGGAGCAGTACTTC

abundance: .
j_gene: TRBJ1-2
v_gene: TRBV18
d_gene: TRBD1
CDR3aa: CASSPTRQGDYGYTF
CDR3nt: TGTGCCAGCTCACCGACGCGGCAGGGGGACTATGGCTACACCTTC

abundance: .
j_gene: TRBJ2-1
v_gene: TRBV5-4
d_gene: TRBD2
CDR3aa: CASSLRTSGGVQFF
CDR3nt: TGTGCCAGCAGCTTGAGGACTAGCGGGGGTGTGCAGTTCTTC

abundance: .
j_gene: TRBJ2-7
v_gene: TRBV7-2
d_gene: .
CDR3aa: CASSLQGVGYEQYF
CDR3nt: TGTGCCAGCAGCTTACAGGGCGTTGGGTACGAGCAGTACTTC

abundance: .
j_gene: TRBJ1-2
v_gene: TRBV6-5
d_gene: TRBD1
CDR3aa: CASTLGDRDGYTF
CDR3nt: TGTGCCAGCACCCTAGGGGACAGGGATGGCTACACCTTC

abundance: once
j_gene: TRBJ1-3
v_gene: TRBV18
d_gene: .
CDR3aa: CASSPGQKGNTIYF
CDR3nt: TGTGCCAGCTCACCAGGACAGAAGGGGAACACCATATATTTT

abundance: few
j_gene: TRBJ1-3
v_gene: TRBV6-5
d_gene: TRBD1
CDR3aa: CASSSTTGAGNTIYF
CDR3nt: TGTGCCAGCAGTTCGACGACAGGGGCTGGAAACACCATATATTTT

abundance: .
j_gene: TRBJ2-4
v_gene: TRBV15
d_gene: TRBD2
CDR3aa: CATSRAPVSSGSTKNIQYF
CDR3nt: TGTGCCACCAGCAGAGCCCCCGTGAGCAGCGGGAGTACCAAAAACATTCAGTACTTC

abundance: .
j_gene: TRBJ1-3
v_gene: TRBV7-2
d_gene: .
CDR3aa: CASSLDSGRNTIYF
CDR3nt: TGTGCCAGCAGCTTAGATTCAGGGAGAAACACCATATATTTT

abundance: .
j_gene: TRBJ2-7
v_gene: TRBV27
d_gene: .
CDR3aa: CASSPDSIGYEQYF
CDR3nt: TGTGCCAGCAGCCCTGACAGCATAGGCTACGAGCAGTACTTC

abundance: .
j_gene: TRBJ2-1
v_gene: TRBV14
d_gene: TRBD2
CDR3aa: CASSQVLKFLGSGRVNEQFF
CDR3nt: TGTGCCAGCAGCCAAGTTTTAAAGTTTCTTGGTAGCGGGAGGGTCAATGAGCAGTTCTTC

abundance: .
j_gene: TRBJ2-3
v_gene: TRBV19
d_gene: .
CDR3aa: CASSIGRGPDTQYF
CDR3nt: TGTGCCAGTAGTATCGGGCGGGGGCCAGATACGCAGTATTTT

abundance: .
j_gene: TRBJ2-5
v_gene: TRBV15
d_gene: .
CDR3aa: CATSRDGTPRPETQYF
CDR3nt: TGTGCCACCAGCAGAGATGGCACCCCTAGACCTGAGACCCAGTACTTC

abundance: few
j_gene: TRBJ1-3
v_gene: TRBV7-9
d_gene: TRBD1
CDR3aa: CASRASRPGQGVSGNTIYF
CDR3nt: TGTGCCAGCAGAGCCTCTCGACCGGGACAGGGAGTCTCTGGAAACACCATATATTTT

abundance: .
j_gene: TRBJ2-2
v_gene: TRBV10-1
d_gene: TRBD2
CDR3aa: CASSVAGGPPGELFF
CDR3nt: TGCGCCAGCAGTGTAGCGGGGGGGCCGCCCGGGGAGCTGTTTTTT

abundance: .
j_gene: TRBJ1-6
v_gene: TRBV7-2
d_gene: TRBD1
CDR3aa: CASSLGTGSSPLHF
CDR3nt: TGTGCCAGCAGCCTCGGGACAGGCTCTTCACCCCTCCACTTT

abundance: .
j_gene: TRBJ2-3
v_gene: TRBV3-1/TRBV3-2
d_gene: TRBD2
CDR3aa: CASSQDKGTSGVITDTQYF
CDR3nt: TGTGCCAGCAGCCAAGATAAGGGGACTAGCGGGGTCATCACAGATACGCAGTATTTT

abundance: .
j_gene: TRBJ2-3
v_gene: TRBV11-2
d_gene: .
CDR3aa: CASSPLRDTQYF
CDR3nt: TGTGCCAGCAGCCCTTTGAGAGATACGCAGTATTTT

abundance: .
j_gene: TRBJ1-3
v_gene: TRBV5-1
d_gene: .
CDR3aa: CASSLEGGRGNTIYF
CDR3nt: TGCGCCAGCAGCTTGGAAGGGGGTCGGGGAAACACCATATATTTT

abundance: .
j_gene: TRBJ2-1
v_gene: TRBV5-6
d_gene: .
CDR3aa: CASSSSEAGIAYNEQFF
CDR3nt: TGTGCCAGCAGCTCCTCCGAAGCGGGCATAGCCTACAATGAGCAGTTCTTC

abundance: many
j_gene: TRBJ1-5
v_gene: TRBV2
d_gene: .
CDR3aa: CASRGTSGQPQHF
CDR3nt: TGTGCCAGCAGGGGGACTTCTGGTCAGCCCCAGCATTTT

abundance: .
j_gene: TRBJ1-5
v_gene: TRBV7-2
d_gene: .
CDR3aa: CASSLVWKRGENQPQHF
CDR3nt: TGTGCCAGCAGCTTAGTTTGGAAAAGGGGCGAAAATCAGCCCCAGCATTTT

abundance: .
j_gene: TRBJ1-1
v_gene: TRBV19
d_gene: .
CDR3aa: CASSIVEGWTEAFF
CDR3nt: TGTGCCAGTAGTATAGTTGAGGGATGGACTGAAGCTTTCTTT

abundance: .
j_gene: TRBJ1-2
v_gene: TRBV5-1
d_gene: .
CDR3aa: CASSLEDNNYGYTF
CDR3nt: TGCGCCAGCAGCTTGGAGGACAATAACTATGGCTACACCTTC

abundance: .
j_gene: TRBJ2-7
v_gene: TRBV5-1
d_gene: TRBD2
CDR3aa: CASSLVAGEDYEQYF
CDR3nt: TGCGCCAGCAGCTTGGTCGCGGGAGAGGACTACGAGCAGTACTTC

abundance: .
j_gene: TRBJ1-1
v_gene: TRBV23-1
d_gene: TRBD1
CDR3aa: CASSHYRQGRRTEAFF
CDR3nt: TGCGCCAGCAGTCACTACAGACAGGGACGTCGCACTGAAGCTTTCTTT

abundance: .
j_gene: TRBJ2-2
v_gene: TRBV7-9
d_gene: TRBD1
CDR3aa: CASSLQGQGEYTGELFF
CDR3nt: TGTGCCAGCAGCTTGCAGGGACAGGGGGAATACACCGGGGAGCTGTTTTTT

abundance: .
j_gene: TRBJ2-5
v_gene: TRBV19
d_gene: .
CDR3aa: CASSATAQETQYF
CDR3nt: TGTGCCAGTAGTGCGACAGCGCAAGAGACCCAGTACTTC

abundance: .
j_gene: TRBJ1-1
v_gene: TRBV19
d_gene: .
CDR3aa: CATLPALGGRTEAFF
CDR3nt: TGTGCCACCCTTCCCGCCCTCGGCGGGAGGACTGAAGCTTTCTTT

abundance: .
j_gene: TRBJ2-7
v_gene: TRBV5-4
d_gene: .
CDR3aa: CASSYDLGQSYEQYF
CDR3nt: TGTGCCAGCAGTTATGACCTAGGACAGTCCTACGAGCAGTACTTC

abundance: .
j_gene: TRBJ1-1
v_gene: TRBV28
d_gene: .
CDR3aa: CASSLRKEMSTEAFF
CDR3nt: TGTGCCAGCAGTTTACGCAAAGAGATGAGCACTGAAGCTTTCTTT

abundance: .
j_gene: TRBJ2-2
v_gene: TRBV11-3
d_gene: .
CDR3aa: CASSLFGERAGELFF
CDR3nt: TGTGCCAGCAGCTTATTCGGAGAGCGGGCCGGGGAGCTGTTTTTT

abundance: .
j_gene: TRBJ1-2
v_gene: TRBV5-1
d_gene: .
CDR3aa: CASSLGTVYGYTF
CDR3nt: TGCGCCAGCAGCTTGGGGACAGTCTATGGCTACACCTTC

abundance: .
j_gene: TRBJ1-3
v_gene: TRBV15
d_gene: .
CDR3aa: CATSLGTTSGNTIYF
CDR3nt: TGTGCCACCAGCCTAGGCACCACCTCTGGAAACACCATATATTTT

abundance: .
j_gene: TRBJ2-3
v_gene: TRBV7-6
d_gene: .
CDR3aa: CASSLGWGGTGTDTQYF
CDR3nt: TGTGCCAGCAGCTTGGGGTGGGGCGGGACCGGGACAGATACGCAGTATTTT

abundance: .
j_gene: TRBJ1-1
v_gene: TRBV18
d_gene: .
CDR3aa: CASSPGQPNTEAFF
CDR3nt: TGTGCCAGCTCACCCGGACAGCCGAACACTGAAGCTTTCTTT

abundance: .
j_gene: TRBJ2-1
v_gene: TRBV11-2
d_gene: TRBD1
CDR3aa: CASSLTGGLSYNEQFF
CDR3nt: TGTGCCAGCAGCTTGACAGGGGGCTTAAGCTACAATGAGCAGTTCTTC

abundance: .
j_gene: TRBJ1-5
v_gene: TRBV11-2
d_gene: .
CDR3aa: CASSLTGRVQPQHF
CDR3nt: TGTGCCAGCAGCTTAACAGGACGCGTGCAGCCCCAGCATTTT

abundance: .
j_gene: TRBJ1-2
v_gene: TRBV6-1
d_gene: .
CDR3aa: CASSARVTLKKIYGYTF
CDR3nt: TGTGCCAGCAGTGCCCGGGTCACCCTCAAAAAAATCTATGGCTACACCTTC

abundance: once
j_gene: TRBJ2-3
v_gene: TRBV19
d_gene: .
CDR3aa: CATLRKGGTDTQYF
CDR3nt: TGTGCCACCCTAAGGAAGGGGGGCACAGATACGCAGTATTTT

abundance: once
j_gene: TRBJ1-3
v_gene: TRBV30
d_gene: .
CDR3aa: CAWSDSIGNTIYF
CDR3nt: TGTGCCTGGAGCGACTCGATTGGAAACACCATATATTTT

abundance: many
j_gene: TRBJ1-5
v_gene: TRBV6-5
d_gene: .
CDR3aa: CASSPEARDNQPQHF
CDR3nt: TGTGCCAGCAGCCCCGAGGCCAGGGATAATCAGCCCCAGCATTTT

abundance: once
j_gene: TRBJ2-1
v_gene: TRBV11-2
d_gene: .
CDR3aa: CASSLMTGQGEQFF
CDR3nt: TGTGCCAGCAGCTTAATGACAGGCCAAGGTGAGCAGTTCTTC

abundance: .
j_gene: TRBJ1-1
v_gene: TRBV28
d_gene: .
CDR3aa: CASSLIQETTEAFF
CDR3nt: TGTGCCAGCAGCCTCATACAGGAGACCACTGAAGCTTTCTTT

abundance: .
j_gene: TRBJ1-4
v_gene: TRBV5-1
d_gene: .
CDR3aa: CASSLESVGLELFF
CDR3nt: TGCGCCAGCAGCTTGGAGTCCGTGGGACTGGAACTGTTTTTT